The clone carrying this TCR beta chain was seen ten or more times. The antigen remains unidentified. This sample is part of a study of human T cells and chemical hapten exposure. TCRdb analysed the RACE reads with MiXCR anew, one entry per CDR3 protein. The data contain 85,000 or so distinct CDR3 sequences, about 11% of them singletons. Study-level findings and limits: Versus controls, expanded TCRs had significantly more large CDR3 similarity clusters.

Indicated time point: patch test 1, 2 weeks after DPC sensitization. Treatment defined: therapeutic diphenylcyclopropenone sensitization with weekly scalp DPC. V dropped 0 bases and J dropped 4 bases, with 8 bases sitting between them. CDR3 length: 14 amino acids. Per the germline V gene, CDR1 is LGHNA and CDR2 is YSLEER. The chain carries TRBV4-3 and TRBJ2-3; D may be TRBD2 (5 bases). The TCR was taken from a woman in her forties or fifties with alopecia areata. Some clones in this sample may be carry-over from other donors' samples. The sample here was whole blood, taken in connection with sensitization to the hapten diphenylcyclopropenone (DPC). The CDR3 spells CASSQDAGADTQYF. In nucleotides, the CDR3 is TGCGCCAGCAGCCAAGATGCGGGCGCAGATACGCAGTATTTT.